What follows are 8 T cell receptor beta chains derived from one specimen sequenced in a study of cytomegalovirus exposure and HLA in healthy donors. PCR involved 60 Vbeta and 13 Jbeta primers. Data came from immunoSEQ multiplex PCR; TCRdb stores just in-frame clones and leaves some out. The sample lists more than 55,000 clones, under 85% occurring once. Specimen: PBMCs. These receptors were obtained from a woman aged 60-70 years in good health and CMV-seropositive.

The chain has TRBV10-3 and TRBJ1-4, with TRBD1 identical over 9 bases. The germline V gene encodes CDR1 ENHRY and CDR2 SYGVKD. This CDR3 is built from 17 residues. J lost 0 bases, V lost 6 bases, and 8 bases had no gene match. DNA for the CDR3: TGTGCCATCAGACCGGGACAGGGAAGTTCAACTAATGAAAAACTGTTTTTT. Its translation is CAIRPGQGSSTNEKLFF.

The chain carries TRBV5-1 and TRBJ2-5, with 7 bases aligning to TRBD1. Per germline, CDR1 SGHRS and CDR2 YFSETQ. This CDR3 has 14 residues. V lost 5 bases and J lost 4; bases outside the gene matches: 8. CDR3 sequence reads: CASRGPGGAETQYF. The CDR3 DNA sequence: TGCGCCAGCAGGGGGCCAGGGGGTGCAGAGACCCAGTACTTC.

V gene TRBV11-1 combines with J gene TRBJ2-3, with 8 bases aligning to TRBD2. CDR3 length equals 17 residues. Germline-derived CDR1 and CDR2 are SGHAT and FQDESV (reference sequence). J was trimmed by 4 bases and V by 4 bases; bases with no gene match: 13. The CDR3 DNA reads as TGTGCCAGCAGCTCCCCCCTTAGCGGGGTAAACTCAGATACGCAGTATTTT. Its protein is CASSSPLSGVNSDTQYF. The variable domain in full, completed from reference TRBV11-1 and TRBJ2-3, reads EAEVAQSPRYKITEKSQAVAFWCDPISGHATLYWYRQILGQGPELLVQFQDESVVDDSQLPKDRFSAERLKGVDSTLKIQPAELGDSAMYLCASSSPLSGVNSDTQYFGPGTRLTVL.

The chain is built from TRBV7-8 and TRBJ2-7; D gene ambiguous. Germline assignment: CDR1 SGHVS and CDR2 FQNEAQ. The CDR3 runs 12 residues. V lost 3 bases and J 7 bases, leaving 10 bases between the germline ends. The CDR3 spells CASSFALGEQYF. The DNA for the CDR3 is TGTGCCAGCAGCTTTGCGCTCGGGGAGCAGTACTTC.

The table lists this clone with a count of one. The chain uses TRBV7-3 and TRBJ2-7, with D possibly matching TRBD1 (7 bases). CDR3 length equals 13 residues. Trimming took off 3 bases at V and 7 bases at J, with 13 bases between the two ends. From germline, CDR1 is SGHTA and CDR2 FQGTGA. CDR3 in DNA: TGTGCCAGCAGCTTGACGACAGGGAGGGAGCAGTACTTC. It encodes CASSLTTGREQYF.

The chain joins TRBV6-1 to TRBJ2-1; 7 bases are shared with TRBD2. CDR3 size: 13 residues. The V segment lost 1 base and the J segment 10 bases; nucleotides outside the gene matches: 4. Germline assignment: CDR1 MNHNS and CDR2 SASEGT. The CDR3 DNA reads TGTGCCAGCAGTGAAGTCGGGGGGAGCGAGCAGTTCTTC. This sequence encodes CASSEVGGSEQFF.

The chain is built from TRBV7-9 and TRBJ1-1; perhaps TRBD1 as D (6 bases). The CDR3 sequence is 14 residues long. Germline V gives CDR1 SEHNR, CDR2 FQNEAQ (reference sequence). V was clipped by 6 bases and J by 1 base, with 12 bases between them. The CDR3 reads CASRNGTPNTEAFF. CDR3 DNA: TGTGCCAGCAGAAACGGGACACCGAACACTGAAGCTTTCTTT.

V is TRBV7-9 and J is TRBJ1-4; the D is unclear. V was pared by 1 base and J by 7 bases, with 10 bases between. The CDR3 runs 14 residues. From germline, CDR1 is SEHNR and CDR2 FQNEAQ (reference sequence). In nucleotides, the CDR3 is TGTGCCAGCAGCTTAGGAGGTGCGGGTGAAAAACTGTTTTTT. Protein product: CASSLGGAGEKLFF.